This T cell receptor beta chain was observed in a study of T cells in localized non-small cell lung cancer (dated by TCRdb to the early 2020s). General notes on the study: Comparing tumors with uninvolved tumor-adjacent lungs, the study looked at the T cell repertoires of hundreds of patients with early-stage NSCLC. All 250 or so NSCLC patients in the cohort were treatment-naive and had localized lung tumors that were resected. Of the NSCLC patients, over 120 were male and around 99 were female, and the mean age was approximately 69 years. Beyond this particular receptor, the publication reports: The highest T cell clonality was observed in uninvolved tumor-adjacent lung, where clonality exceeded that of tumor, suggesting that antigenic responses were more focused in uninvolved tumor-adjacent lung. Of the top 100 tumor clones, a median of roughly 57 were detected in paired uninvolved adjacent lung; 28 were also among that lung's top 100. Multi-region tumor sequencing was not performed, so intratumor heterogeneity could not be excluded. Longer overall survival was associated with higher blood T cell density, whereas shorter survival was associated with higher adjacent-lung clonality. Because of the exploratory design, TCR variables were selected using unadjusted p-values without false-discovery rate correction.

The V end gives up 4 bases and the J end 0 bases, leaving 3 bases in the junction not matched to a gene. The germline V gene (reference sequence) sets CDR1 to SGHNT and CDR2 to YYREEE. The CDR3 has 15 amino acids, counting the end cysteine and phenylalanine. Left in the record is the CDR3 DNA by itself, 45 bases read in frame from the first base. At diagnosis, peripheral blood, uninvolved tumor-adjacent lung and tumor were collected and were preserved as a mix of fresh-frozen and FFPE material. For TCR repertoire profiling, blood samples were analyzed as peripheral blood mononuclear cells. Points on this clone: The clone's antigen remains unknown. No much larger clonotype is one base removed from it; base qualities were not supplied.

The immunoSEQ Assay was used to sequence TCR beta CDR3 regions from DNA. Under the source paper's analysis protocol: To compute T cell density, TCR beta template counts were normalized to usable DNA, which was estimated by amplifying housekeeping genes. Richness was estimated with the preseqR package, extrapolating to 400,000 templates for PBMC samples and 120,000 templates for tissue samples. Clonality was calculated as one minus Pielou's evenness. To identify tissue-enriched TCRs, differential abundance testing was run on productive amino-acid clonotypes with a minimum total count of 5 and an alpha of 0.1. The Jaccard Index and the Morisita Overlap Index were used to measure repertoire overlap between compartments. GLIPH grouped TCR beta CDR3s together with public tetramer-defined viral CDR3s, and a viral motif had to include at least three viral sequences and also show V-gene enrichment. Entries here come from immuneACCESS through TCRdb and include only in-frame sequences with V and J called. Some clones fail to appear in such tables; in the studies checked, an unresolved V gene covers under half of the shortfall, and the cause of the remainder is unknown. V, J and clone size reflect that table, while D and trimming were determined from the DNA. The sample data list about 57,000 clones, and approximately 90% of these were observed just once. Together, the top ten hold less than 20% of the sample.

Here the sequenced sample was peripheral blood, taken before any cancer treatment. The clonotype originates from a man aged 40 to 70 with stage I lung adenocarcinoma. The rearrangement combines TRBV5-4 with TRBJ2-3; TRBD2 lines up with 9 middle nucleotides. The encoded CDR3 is CASSEAGGSTDTQYF. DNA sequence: TGTGCCAGCAGCGAAGCGGGAGGAAGCACAGATACGCAGTATTTT.